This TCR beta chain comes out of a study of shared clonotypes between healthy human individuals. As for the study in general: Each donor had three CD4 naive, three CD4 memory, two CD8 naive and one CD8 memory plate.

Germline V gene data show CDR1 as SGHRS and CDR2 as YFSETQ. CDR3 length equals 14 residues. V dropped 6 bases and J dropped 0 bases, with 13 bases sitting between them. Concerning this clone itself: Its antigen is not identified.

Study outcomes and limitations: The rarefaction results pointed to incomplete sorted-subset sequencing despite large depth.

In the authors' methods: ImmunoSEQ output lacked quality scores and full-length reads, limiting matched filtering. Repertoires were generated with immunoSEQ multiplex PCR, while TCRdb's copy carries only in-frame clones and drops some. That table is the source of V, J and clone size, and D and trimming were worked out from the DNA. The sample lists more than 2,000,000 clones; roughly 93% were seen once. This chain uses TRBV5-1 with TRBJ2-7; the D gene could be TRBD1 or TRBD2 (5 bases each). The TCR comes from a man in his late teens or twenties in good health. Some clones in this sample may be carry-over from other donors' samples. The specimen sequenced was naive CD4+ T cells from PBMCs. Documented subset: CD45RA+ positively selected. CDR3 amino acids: CASNRDPSSYEQYF. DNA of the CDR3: TGCGCCAGCAACCGGGACCCTTCCTCCTACGAGCAGTACTTC.